This T cell receptor (beta chain) emerged from a study of T cell changes during pregnancy in multiple sclerosis. The protocol was immunoSEQ multiplex PCR, while the TCRdb copy is restricted to in-frame clones and leaves out a portion. The profile shows approximately 84,000 clones, approximately 93% of them singletons. Trimming cost V 3 bases and J 4 bases; bases outside gene matches: 7. Germline V gives CDR1 MNHEY, CDR2 SMNVEV (reference sequence). The CDR3 spans 16 residues. The V call is TRBV27, the J call TRBJ2-3, with 10 bases that match TRBD2. This receptor was identified in a female donor in good health, enrolled as a control in a pregnancy study. The material sequenced was peripheral blood, taken in the second trimester of pregnancy. CDR3 DNA: TGTGCCAGCAGTTTCCGCTTAGCGGGGGGCGCAGATACGCAGTATTTT. It yields the protein CASSFRLAGGADTQYF.